One T cell receptor beta chain is described in this entry. Its antigen is unknown. Thyroid surgery took place with no prior treatment in any patient. Germline V gene sequence: CDR1 MDHEN, CDR2 SYDVKM. The CDR3 has 14 amino acids. With V trimmed by 5 bases and J by 11 bases, 9 bases remained unmatched. Per the study methods: Clinicopathological groups of papillary thyroid cancer showed CDR3 differences that were used to build a distant-metastasis classifier. MiXCR reprocessed the PCR reads for TCRdb. The V and J calls and clone size come from TCRdb's table, not from the authors' own analysis. The table lists some 15,000 clones, 10% to 15% of them singletons. These data originate in a study of metastatic and nonmetastatic thyroid tumors. Study-wide background: Repertoire comparison spanned blood and tumor or nodule tissue of malignant and benign thyroid patients.

General study findings and limits: Patients with malignant thyroid tumors reportedly had significantly higher TCR beta diversity than those with benign nodules, in blood and tumor.

This receptor was obtained from a female donor with papillary thyroid cancer or a benign thyroid nodule (not recorded which). Some clones in this sample may be carry-over from other donors' samples. Sequenced input: blood. V gene TRBV28 combines with J gene TRBJ1-5; 10 bases map to TRBD1. The CDR3 coding sequence is TGTGCCAGCAGTCGGGACAGGGGATCAGGGACCCAGCATTTT. Translation: CASSRDRGSGTQHF. The variable domain in full, with the rest retrieved from reference TRBV28 and TRBJ1-5, is DVKVTQSSRYLVKRTGEKVFLECVQDMDHENMFWYRQDPGLGLRLIYFSYDVKMKEKGDIPEGYSVSREKKERFSLILESASTNQTSMYLCASSRDRGSGTQHFGDGTRLSIL.